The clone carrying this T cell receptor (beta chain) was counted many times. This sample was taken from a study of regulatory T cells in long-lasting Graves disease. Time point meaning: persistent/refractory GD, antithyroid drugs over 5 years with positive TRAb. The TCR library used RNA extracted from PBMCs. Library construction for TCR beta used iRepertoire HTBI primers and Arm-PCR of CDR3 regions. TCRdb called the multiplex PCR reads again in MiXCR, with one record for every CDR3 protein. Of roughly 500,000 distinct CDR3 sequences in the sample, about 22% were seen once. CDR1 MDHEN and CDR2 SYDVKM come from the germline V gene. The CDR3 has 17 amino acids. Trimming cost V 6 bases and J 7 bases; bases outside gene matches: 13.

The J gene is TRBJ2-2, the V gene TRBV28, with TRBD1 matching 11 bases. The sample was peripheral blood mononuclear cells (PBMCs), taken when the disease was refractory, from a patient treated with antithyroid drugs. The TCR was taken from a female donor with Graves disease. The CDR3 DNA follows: TGTGCCAGCAGCTTAACCGGGGACAGGGGGTTCGTCGGGGAGCTGTTTTTT. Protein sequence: CASSLTGDRGFVGELFF. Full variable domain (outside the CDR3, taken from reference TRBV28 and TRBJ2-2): DVKVTQSSRYLVKRTGEKVFLECVQDMDHENMFWYRQDPGLGLRLIYFSYDVKMKEKGDIPEGYSVSREKKERFSLILESASTNQTSMYLCASSLTGDRGFVGELFFGEGSRLTVL.